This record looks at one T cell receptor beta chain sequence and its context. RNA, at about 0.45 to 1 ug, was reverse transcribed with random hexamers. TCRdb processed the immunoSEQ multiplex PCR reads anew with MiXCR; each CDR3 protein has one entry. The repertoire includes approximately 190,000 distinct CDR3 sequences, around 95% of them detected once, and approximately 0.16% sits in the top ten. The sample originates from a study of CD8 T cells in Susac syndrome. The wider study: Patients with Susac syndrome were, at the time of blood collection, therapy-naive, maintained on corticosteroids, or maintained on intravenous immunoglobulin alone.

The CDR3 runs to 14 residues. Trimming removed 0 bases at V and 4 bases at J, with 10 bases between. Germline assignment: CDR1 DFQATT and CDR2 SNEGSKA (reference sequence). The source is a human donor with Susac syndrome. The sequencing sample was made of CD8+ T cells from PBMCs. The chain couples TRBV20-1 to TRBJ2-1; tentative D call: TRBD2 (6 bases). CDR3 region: CSARELAEYNEQFF. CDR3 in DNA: TGCAGTGCTAGAGAACTAGCTGAGTACAATGAGCAGTTCTTC.